Listed here are 5 T cell receptor beta chains from one sample, sequenced in a study of radiation and T cells in renal cell carcinoma. Clones were sequenced by immunoSEQ multiplex PCR, and TCRdb holds only the in-frame ones, with some missing. The sample includes about 83,000 clones, around four fifths of them seen just once. The time point here: blood 4 weeks post-SBRT, at nephrectomy. Treatment defined: 15 Gy SBRT to primary tumor, nephrectomy 4 weeks later. Here the sequenced sample was blood, taken from a patient whose treatment included radiotherapy and nephrectomy. These receptors were taken from a woman aged 55-70 years with renal cell carcinoma.

In its sample, this clone was seen once. Here the CDR3 reads CAWSAAGAYEQYF. The CDR3 coding sequence is TGTGCCTGGAGTGCGGCGGGAGCTTACGAGCAGTACTTC. The V gene is TRBV30, the J gene TRBJ2-7, with 7 positions matching TRBD2. V dropped 1 base and J dropped 4; count of bases not matched to a gene: 4. The CDR3 runs to 13 residues. Looked up from germline, CDR1 is GTSNPN and CDR2 is SVGIG (reference sequence).

The J gene is TRBJ2-4, the V gene TRBV19, with 7 bases lining up with TRBD1. The J segment lost 7 bases and the V segment lost 4 bases, leaving 4 bases of the junction unmatched. The CDR3 contains 13 residues. The germline V gene has CDR1 LNHDA and CDR2 SQIVND (reference sequence). The CDR3 bases are TGTGCCAGTAGTACGACAGGGCGGAACATTCAGTACTTC. Protein sequence: CASSTTGRNIQYF.

This rearrangement joins TRBV4-1 to TRBJ1-2; D gene unclear. V was pared by 0 bases and J by 4 bases, with 9 bases between. The CDR3 covers 14 residues. Looked up from germline, CDR1 is MGHRA and CDR2 is YSYEKL. DNA of the CDR3: TGCGCCAGCAGCCAAGAACAGTCGTCCTATGGCTACACCTTC. This sequence encodes CASSQEQSSYGYTF.

V and J are TRBV7-2 and TRBJ2-6, with 7 bases lining up with TRBD1. Germline CDR1 SGHTA, CDR2 FQGNSA. This CDR3 has 15 amino acids. V trimming: 5 bases; J trimming: 2 bases; junction bases outside the gene matches: 3. The CDR3 is CASSLQGAGANVLTF. In DNA, the CDR3 is TGTGCCAGCAGCCTTCAGGGGGCTGGGGCCAACGTCCTGACTTTC.

This clone was recorded at least ten times. The chain combines TRBV2 with TRBJ2-7, with 8 nucleotides matching TRBD1. J lost 5 bases, V lost 6 bases, and 6 bases had no gene match. CDR1 is SNHLY and CDR2 is FYNNEI in the germline V gene. The CDR3 has 13 amino acids. The CDR3 here is CASSRQGLNEQYF. CDR3 bases: TGTGCCAGCAGCCGACAGGGGTTGAACGAGCAGTACTTC.